The 17 T cell receptor beta chains listed next were all sequenced from one sample in a study of cytomegalovirus exposure and HLA in healthy donors. PCR primers comprised 60 Vbeta and 13 Jbeta primers. The method was immunoSEQ multiplex PCR; TCRdb's version includes in-frame clones alone and lacks a portion of them. The profile shows around 140,000 clones, approximately 64% of them singletons. Source material: PBMCs. These receptors came from a woman between 40 and 55 years old in good health and CMV-seronegative.

This clone was observed a few times. The chain recombines TRBV5-5 with TRBJ1-4; TRBD1 is a possible D gene (5 bases). The CDR3 is 15 amino acids. V lost 0 bases, J lost 6 bases, and 12 bases lay in between. Germline assignment: CDR1 SGHKS and CDR2 YYEKEE (reference sequence). CDR3 in amino acids: CASSLEPGLYEKLFF. CDR3 sequence (DNA): TGTGCCAGCAGCTTGGAACCAGGGTTATATGAAAAACTGTTTTTT.

The chain couples TRBV28 to TRBJ1-5; 7 bases match TRBD1. V dropped 6 bases and J dropped 11; count of bases not matched to a gene: 7. The CDR3 has 12 residues. Germline CDR1 MDHEN, CDR2 SYDVKM. In DNA form, the CDR3 reads TGTGCCAGCAGCCTCCAGGGGGTAGCCCAGCATTTT. Translation: CASSLQGVAQHF.

The rearrangement uses TRBV5-1 and TRBJ1-2, with D possibly TRBD1 on 6 matching bases. The CDR3 is 14 amino acids. CDR1 is SGHRS and CDR2 is YFSETQ in the germline V gene. Trimming removed 0 bases at V and 8 bases at J, with 14 bases between. The CDR3 DNA sequence: TGCGCCAGCAGCTTGGACCTCTCAGGGGAGGGCTACACCTTC. It codes for CASSLDLSGEGYTF.

The J gene is TRBJ1-2, the V gene TRBV9, with a possible D match to TRBD1 (6 bases). V was shortened by 0 bases and J by 0 bases, with 15 bases between the two germline ends. The CDR3 is made up of 17 amino acids. The germline CDR1 and CDR2 sequences are SGDLS and YYNGEE. CDR3 sequence reads: CASSVDTRGAANYGYTF. Written as DNA, the CDR3 is TGTGCCAGCAGCGTAGATACCAGGGGTGCCGCTAACTATGGCTACACCTTC.

The CDR3 DNA reads as TGTGCCAGCAGACCGGATCGGACACTGAACACTGAAGCTTTCTTT. Encoded protein: CASRPDRTLNTEAFF. This chain links TRBV7-9 with TRBJ1-1; a possible D gene is TRBD1 (5 bases). CDR3 size: 15 residues. CDR1 is SEHNR and CDR2 is FQNEAQ in the germline V gene (reference sequence). Trimming removed 6 bases from V and 0 bases from J, with 14 bases in between.

This clone was seen more than once but under ten times. This chain links TRBV4-1 with TRBJ2-3; 11 bases fit TRBD2. Losses at the gene ends were 4 bases for V and 5 bases for J; bases not matched to a gene: 5. The CDR3 is made up of 15 amino acids. Germline V CDR1 and CDR2: MGHRA, YSYEKL. The CDR3 reads CASSPLAGGQDTQYF. Here the CDR3 DNA reads TGCGCCAGCAGCCCCTTAGCGGGGGGGCAAGATACGCAGTATTTT.

This clone was recorded a few times. The chain links TRBV5-6 to TRBJ1-2; D is unclear. Germline V gene sequence: CDR1 SGHDT, CDR2 YYEEEE. Trimming took off 0 bases at V and 3 bases at J, with 12 bases between the two ends. The CDR3 extends over 15 amino acids. The CDR3: CASSLGERKDYGYTF. Here the CDR3 DNA reads TGTGCCAGCAGCTTGGGCGAGAGGAAAGACTATGGCTACACCTTC.

This clone has more than one count but fewer than ten. The V gene is TRBV6-1, the J gene TRBJ1-5, with 7 bases aligning to TRBD1. CDR1 and CDR2 (germline): MNHNS, SASEGT. Trimming at V came to 8 bases and at J to 1 base, leaving 2 bases not matched to a gene. This CDR3 spans 13 amino acids. The CDR3 nucleotides read TGTGCCAGCTGGGGACAGAGCAATCAGCCCCAGCATTTT. Translated: CASWGQSNQPQHF.

The chain joins TRBV5-4 to TRBJ1-2; weak D call: TRBD1 (6 bases). V was pared by 3 bases and J by 5 bases, with 26 bases between. Germline CDR1 and CDR2: SGHNT and YYREEE (reference sequence). CDR3 length: 18 amino acids. The CDR3 region has the DNA TGTGCCAGCAGCTCCTATTTCGGTCAAACAGGGTTCAAATATGGCTACACCTTC. This codes for CASSSYFGQTGFKYGYTF.

This clone showed up just a few times. This chain connects TRBV10-3 to TRBJ1-1; possible D gene TRBD1, 6 bases. Germline V gene lookup returns CDR1 ENHRY and CDR2 SYGVKD. Deletions cut 7 bases from V and 1 base from J, with 13 bases between. The CDR3 runs 14 residues. CDR3 sequence: CAINPGAQNTEAFF. The CDR3 region has the DNA TGTGCCATCAACCCAGGGGCCCAGAACACTGAAGCTTTCTTT.

The gene calls are TRBV18 and TRBJ1-1; D uncertain. The CDR3 has 15 residues. The germline V gene has CDR1 KGHSH and CDR2 LQKENI. The V gene lost 0 bases and the J gene lost 1 base, with 9 bases spanning the gap. DNA for the CDR3: TGTGCCAGCTCACCACCGTTAGTGAAGAACACTGAAGCTTTCTTT. Protein: CASSPPLVKNTEAFF.

The gene calls are TRBV6-1 and TRBJ2-7; 8 bases line up with TRBD1. Germline CDR1 and CDR2: MNHNS and SASEGT. The CDR3 spans 14 residues. Unmatched junction bases numbered 4, after V lost 4 bases and J lost 2 bases. The CDR3 DNA reads as TGTGCCAGCAGTGTGTCAGGGGGCACCTACGAGCAGTACTTC. Protein: CASSVSGGTYEQYF.

This clone has more than one count but fewer than ten. This chain connects TRBV5-4 to TRBJ1-1, with 10 bases lining up with TRBD1. With V trimmed by 4 bases and J by 1 base, 1 base remained unmatched. This CDR3 has 14 amino acids. CDR1 is SGHNT, CDR2 YYREEE, per germline (reference sequence). The DNA for the CDR3 is TGTGCCAGCAGCCGACAGGGGGCGAACACTGAAGCTTTCTTT. Translation: CASSRQGANTEAFF. Full variable domain (rest looked up from reference TRBV5-4 and TRBJ1-1): ETGVTQSPTHLIKTRGQQVTLRCSSQSGHNTVSWYQQALGQGPQFIFQYYREEENGRGNFPPRFSGLQFPNYSSELNVNALELDDSALYLCASSRQGANTEAFFGQGTRLTVV.

This chain joins TRBV7-3 and TRBJ2-3; 7 bases map to TRBD2. The length of the CDR3 is 15 residues. Germline lookup yields CDR1 SGHTA and CDR2 FQGTGA. Trimming removed 0 bases from V and 0 bases from J; junction bases left unmatched: 0. The CDR3 DNA sequence: TGTGCCAGCAGCTTAACTAGCGGGAGCACAGATACGCAGTATTTT. Translation gives CASSLTSGSTDTQYF.

The chain links TRBV4-2 to TRBJ1-3, with a tentative D call TRBD1 (6 bases). Looked up from germline, CDR1 is LGHNA and CDR2 is YNFKEQ. V was trimmed by 11 bases and J by 4 bases, leaving 15 bases between them. This CDR3 has 13 residues. The CDR3 sequence is CAGGGPGGNTIYF. DNA for the CDR3: TGTGCCGGGGGGGGCCCAGGAGGAAACACCATATATTTT.

J is TRBJ1-1 and V is TRBV6-1; D remains unclear. This CDR3 region has 14 residues. Trimming took 7 bases from V and 5 from J, leaving 17 bases between them. Germline CDR1 MNHNS, CDR2 SASEGT. The CDR3 reads CASTLHEAGTEAFF. DNA of the CDR3: TGTGCCAGCACCTTACACGAAGCGGGGACTGAAGCTTTCTTT.

The J gene is TRBJ1-1, the V gene TRBV29-1; TRBD1 agrees at 8 bases. V shed 3 bases and J 4 bases; nucleotides not matched to a gene: 4. Germline CDR1 and CDR2: SQVTM and ANQGSEA. There are 13 residues in the CDR3. The CDR3: CSVEDRVRTEAFF. CDR3 coding DNA: TGCAGCGTTGAGGACAGGGTTCGCACTGAAGCTTTCTTT.